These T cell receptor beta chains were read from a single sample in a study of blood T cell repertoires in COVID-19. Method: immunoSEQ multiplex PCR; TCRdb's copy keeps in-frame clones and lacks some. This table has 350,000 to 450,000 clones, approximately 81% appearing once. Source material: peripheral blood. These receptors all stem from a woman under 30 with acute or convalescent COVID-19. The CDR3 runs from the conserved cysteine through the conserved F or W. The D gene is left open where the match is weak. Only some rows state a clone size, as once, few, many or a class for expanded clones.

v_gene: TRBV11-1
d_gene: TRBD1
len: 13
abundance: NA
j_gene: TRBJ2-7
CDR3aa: CASSSGQDYEQYF
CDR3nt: TGTGCCAGCAGCTCGGGACAGGACTACGAGCAGTACTTC

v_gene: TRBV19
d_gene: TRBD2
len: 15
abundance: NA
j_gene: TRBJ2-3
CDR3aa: CASSLAGGSTDTQYF
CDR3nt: TGTGCCAGTAGCTTAGCGGGGGGGAGCACAGATACGCAGTATTTT

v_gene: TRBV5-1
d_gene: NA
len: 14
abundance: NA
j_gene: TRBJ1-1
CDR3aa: CASSPRGANTEAFF
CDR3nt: TGCGCCAGCAGCCCCCGGGGGGCGAACACTGAAGCTTTCTTT

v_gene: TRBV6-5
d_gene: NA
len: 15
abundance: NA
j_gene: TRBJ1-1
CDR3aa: CASRPLGTKNTEAFF
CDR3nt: TGTGCCAGCAGACCTCTGGGGACAAAGAACACTGAAGCTTTCTTT

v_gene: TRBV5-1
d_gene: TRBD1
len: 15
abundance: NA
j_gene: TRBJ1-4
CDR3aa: CASSLEGTGYEKLFF
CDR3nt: TGCGCCAGCAGCTTGGAAGGGACAGGGTACGAAAAACTGTTTTTT

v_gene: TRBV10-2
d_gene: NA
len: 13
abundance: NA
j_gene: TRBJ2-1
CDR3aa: CASSGKGNNEQFF
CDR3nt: TGCGCCAGCAGCGGGAAGGGAAACAATGAGCAGTTCTTC

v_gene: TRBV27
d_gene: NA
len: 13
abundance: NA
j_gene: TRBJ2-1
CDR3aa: CASSPRAGNEQFF
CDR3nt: TGTGCCAGCAGTCCTAGAGCGGGCAATGAGCAGTTCTTC

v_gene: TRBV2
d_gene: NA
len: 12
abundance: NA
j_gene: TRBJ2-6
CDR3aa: CAGSAGANVLTF
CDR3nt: TGTGCCGGGTCAGCGGGGGCCAACGTCCTGACTTTC

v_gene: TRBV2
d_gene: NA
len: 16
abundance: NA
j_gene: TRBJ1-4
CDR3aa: CASRYGLGQSNEKLFF
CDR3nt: TGTGCCAGCAGGTACGGACTTGGACAGAGTAATGAAAAACTGTTTTTT

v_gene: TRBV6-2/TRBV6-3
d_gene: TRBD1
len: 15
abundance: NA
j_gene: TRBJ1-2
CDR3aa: CASSYFSDRGSGYTF
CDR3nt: TGTGCCAGCAGTTACTTCTCGGACAGGGGTAGTGGCTACACCTTC

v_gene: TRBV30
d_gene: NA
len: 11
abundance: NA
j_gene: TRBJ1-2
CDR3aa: CAWSAFGGYTF
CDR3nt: TGTGCCTGGAGTGCGTTCGGGGGCTACACCTTC

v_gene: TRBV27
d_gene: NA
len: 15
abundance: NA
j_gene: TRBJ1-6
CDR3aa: CASSLWGGNNSPLHF
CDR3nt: TGTGCCAGCAGTTTATGGGGGGGAAATAACTCACCCCTCCACTTT

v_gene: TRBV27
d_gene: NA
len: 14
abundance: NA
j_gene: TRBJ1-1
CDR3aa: CASSHRDRNTEAFF
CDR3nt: TGTGCCAGCAGCCACAGGGATCGGAACACTGAAGCTTTCTTT

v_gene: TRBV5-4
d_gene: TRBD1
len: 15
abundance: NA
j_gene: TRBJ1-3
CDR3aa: CASSLGGGFGNTIYF
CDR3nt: TGTGCCAGCAGCTTGGGAGGGGGCTTTGGAAACACCATATATTTT

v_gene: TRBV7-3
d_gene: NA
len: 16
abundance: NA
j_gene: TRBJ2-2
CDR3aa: CASSLKRLVITGELFF
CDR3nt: TGTGCCAGCAGCTTAAAGAGGCTAGTTATCACCGGGGAGCTGTTTTTT

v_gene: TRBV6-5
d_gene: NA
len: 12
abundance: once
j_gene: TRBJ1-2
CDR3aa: CASKGVPYGYTF
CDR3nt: TGTGCCAGCAAGGGGGTTCCCTATGGCTACACCTTC

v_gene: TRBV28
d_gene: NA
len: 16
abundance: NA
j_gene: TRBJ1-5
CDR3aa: CASTLWGRGGGQPQHF
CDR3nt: TGTGCCAGCACCCTATGGGGCAGGGGAGGGGGTCAGCCCCAGCATTTT

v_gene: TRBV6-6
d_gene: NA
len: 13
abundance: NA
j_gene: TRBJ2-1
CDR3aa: CASSPTAYNEQFF
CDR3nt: TGTGCCAGCAGTCCCACAGCCTACAATGAGCAGTTCTTC

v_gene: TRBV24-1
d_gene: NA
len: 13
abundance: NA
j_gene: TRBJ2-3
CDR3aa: CATSVERADTQYF
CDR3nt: TGTGCCACCAGTGTAGAGCGAGCAGATACGCAGTATTTT

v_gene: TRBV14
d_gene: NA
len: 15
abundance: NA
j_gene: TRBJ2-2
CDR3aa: CASRRHLAGTGELFF
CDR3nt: TGTGCCAGCAGACGACACCTCGCGGGGACCGGGGAGCTGTTTTTT

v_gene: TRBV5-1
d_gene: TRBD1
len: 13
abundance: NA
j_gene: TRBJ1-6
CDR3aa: CASSLGQGPPLHF
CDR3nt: TGCGCCAGCAGCTTGGGACAGGGCCCACCCCTCCACTTT

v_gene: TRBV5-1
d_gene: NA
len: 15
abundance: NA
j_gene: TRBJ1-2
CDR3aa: CASSLGLDPGYGYTF
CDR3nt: TGCGCCAGCAGCTTGGGACTGGATCCCGGCTATGGCTACACCTTC

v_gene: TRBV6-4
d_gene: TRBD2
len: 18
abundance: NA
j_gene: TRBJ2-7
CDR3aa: CASSDSMKTGTRSYEQYF
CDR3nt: TGTGCCAGCAGTGACTCGATGAAGACCGGGACTAGATCCTACGAGCAGTACTTC

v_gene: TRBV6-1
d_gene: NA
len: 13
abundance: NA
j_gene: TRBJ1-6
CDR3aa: CASSDQGNSPLHF
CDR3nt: TGTGCCAGCAGTGATCAGGGAAATTCACCCCTCCACTTT

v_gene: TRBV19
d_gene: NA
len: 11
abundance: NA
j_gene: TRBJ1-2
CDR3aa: CASRGEYGYTF
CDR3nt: TGTGCCAGTCGTGGAGAATATGGCTACACCTTC

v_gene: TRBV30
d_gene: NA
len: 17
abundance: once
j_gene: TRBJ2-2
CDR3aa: CAWRYIWRASSGGELFF
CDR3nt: TGTGCCTGGAGGTACATATGGCGGGCCTCGAGCGGCGGGGAGCTGTTTTTT

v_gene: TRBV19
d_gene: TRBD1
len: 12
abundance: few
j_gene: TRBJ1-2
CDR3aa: CASRTGGFGYTF
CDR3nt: TGTGCCAGTAGGACAGGGGGCTTTGGCTACACCTTC

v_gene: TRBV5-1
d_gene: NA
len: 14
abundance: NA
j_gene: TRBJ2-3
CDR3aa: CASSLGVLTDTQYF
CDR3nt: TGCGCCAGCAGCCTGGGCGTCCTAACAGATACGCAGTATTTT

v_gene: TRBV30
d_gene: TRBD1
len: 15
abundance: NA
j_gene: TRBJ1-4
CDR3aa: CAWSVPTGENEKLFF
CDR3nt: TGTGCCTGGAGTGTACCGACAGGGGAGAACGAAAAACTGTTTTTT

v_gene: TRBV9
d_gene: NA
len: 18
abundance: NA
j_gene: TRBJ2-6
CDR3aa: CASSVDDRASSGANVLTF
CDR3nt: TGTGCCAGCAGCGTAGATGATCGAGCTAGCTCTGGGGCCAACGTCCTGACTTTC

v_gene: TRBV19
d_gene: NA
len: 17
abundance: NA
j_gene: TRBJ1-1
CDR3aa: CASSMHQGISLNTEAFF
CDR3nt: TGTGCCAGTAGTATGCATCAGGGGATTAGTTTAAACACTGAAGCTTTCTTT

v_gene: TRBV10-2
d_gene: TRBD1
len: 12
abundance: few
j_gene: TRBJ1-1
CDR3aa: CATGTGPAEAFF
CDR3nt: TGCGCCACCGGGACAGGGCCCGCTGAAGCTTTCTTT

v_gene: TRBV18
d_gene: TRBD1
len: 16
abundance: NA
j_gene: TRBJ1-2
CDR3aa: CASSERQGPTNYGYTF
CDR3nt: TGTGCCAGCTCAGAAAGACAGGGGCCCACTAACTATGGCTACACCTTC

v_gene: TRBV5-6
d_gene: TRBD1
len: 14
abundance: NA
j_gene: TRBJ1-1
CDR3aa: CASSPGQGRSGAFF
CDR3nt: TGTGCCAGCAGCCCTGGACAGGGTAGGAGTGGGGCTTTCTTT

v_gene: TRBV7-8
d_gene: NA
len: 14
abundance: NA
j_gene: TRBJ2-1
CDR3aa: CASSPEELYNEQFF
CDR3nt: TGTGCCAGCAGCCCGGAGGAATTGTACAATGAGCAGTTCTTC

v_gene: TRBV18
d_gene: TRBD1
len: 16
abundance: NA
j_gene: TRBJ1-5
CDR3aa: CASSPRQGFGNQPQHF
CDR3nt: TGTGCCAGCTCACCGCGACAGGGATTTGGCAATCAGCCCCAGCATTTT

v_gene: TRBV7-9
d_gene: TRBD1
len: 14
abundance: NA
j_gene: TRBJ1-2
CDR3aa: CASSARNRGNGYTF
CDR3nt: TGTGCCAGCAGCGCGCGAAACAGGGGTAATGGCTACACCTTC

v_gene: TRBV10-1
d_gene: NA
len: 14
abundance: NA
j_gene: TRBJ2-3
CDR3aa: CASSPGLYTDTQYF
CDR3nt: TGCGCCAGCAGCCCCGGACTATACACAGATACGCAGTATTTT

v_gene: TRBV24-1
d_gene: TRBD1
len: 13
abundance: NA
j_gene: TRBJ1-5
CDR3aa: CATSAAGGQPQHF
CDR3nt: TGTGCCACCAGTGCGGCAGGGGGTCAGCCCCAGCATTTT

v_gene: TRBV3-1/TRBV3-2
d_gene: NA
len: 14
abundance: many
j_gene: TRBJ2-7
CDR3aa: CASSQGTISYEQYF
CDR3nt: TGTGCCAGCAGCCAAGGGACAATCTCCTACGAGCAGTACTTC

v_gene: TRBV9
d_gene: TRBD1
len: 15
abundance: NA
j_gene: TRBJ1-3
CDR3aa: CASSALTGGGNTIYF
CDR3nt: TGTGCCAGCAGCGCCCTTACAGGGGGGGGAAACACCATATATTTT

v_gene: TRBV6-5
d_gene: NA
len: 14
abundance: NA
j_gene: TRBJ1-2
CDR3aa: CASRSESVNYGYTF
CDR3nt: TGTGCCAGCAGATCCGAGTCCGTTAACTATGGCTACACCTTC

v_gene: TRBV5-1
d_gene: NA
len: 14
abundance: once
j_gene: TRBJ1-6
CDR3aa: CASSLEGVDSPLHF
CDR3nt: TGCGCCAGCAGCTTGGAAGGGGTGGATTCACCCCTCCACTTT

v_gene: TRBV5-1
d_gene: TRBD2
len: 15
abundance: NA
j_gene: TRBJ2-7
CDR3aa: CASRTMELAAGEQYF
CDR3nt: TGCGCCAGCAGAACTATGGAACTAGCGGCTGGCGAGCAGTACTTC

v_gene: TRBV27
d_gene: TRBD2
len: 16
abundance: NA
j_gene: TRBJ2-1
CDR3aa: CASSTTSGRTYNEQFF
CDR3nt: TGTGCCAGCAGTACCACTAGCGGGAGGACGTACAATGAGCAGTTCTTC

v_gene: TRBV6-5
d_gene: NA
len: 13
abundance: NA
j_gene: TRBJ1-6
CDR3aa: CATGGNTNSPLHF
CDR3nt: TGTGCCACCGGGGGTAATACGAATTCACCCCTCCACTTT

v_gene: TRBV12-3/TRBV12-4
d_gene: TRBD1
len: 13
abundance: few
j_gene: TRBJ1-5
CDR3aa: CASRGTGNQPQHF
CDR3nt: TGTGCCAGCAGGGGGACAGGGAATCAGCCCCAGCATTTT

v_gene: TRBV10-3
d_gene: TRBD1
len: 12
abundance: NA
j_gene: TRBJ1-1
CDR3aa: CAISTGDTEAFF
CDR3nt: TGTGCCATCAGTACAGGGGACACTGAAGCTTTCTTT

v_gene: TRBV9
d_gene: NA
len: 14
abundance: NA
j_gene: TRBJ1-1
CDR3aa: CASSVDTLAAEAFF
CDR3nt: TGTGCCAGCAGCGTAGACACTTTGGCGGCTGAAGCTTTCTTT

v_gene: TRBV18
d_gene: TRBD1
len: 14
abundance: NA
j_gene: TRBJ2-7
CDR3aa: CASSQAGGSGEQYF
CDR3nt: TGTGCCAGCTCACAGGCAGGGGGCTCGGGCGAGCAGTACTTC

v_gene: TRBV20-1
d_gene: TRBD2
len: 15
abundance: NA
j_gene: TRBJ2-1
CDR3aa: CSASPASGRAGEQFF
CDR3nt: TGCAGTGCTAGTCCGGCTAGCGGGAGGGCCGGTGAGCAGTTCTTC